Below, one TCR beta chain is given with its context. This sample is drawn from a study of blood T cell repertoires in COVID-19. Study-level background: T cells, B-cell-depleted T cells, or PBMCs supplied cDNA or gDNA.

The CDR3 consists of 13 residues. Per the germline V gene, CDR1 is MDHEN and CDR2 is SYDVKM. V was clipped by 4 bases and J by 5 bases; unmatched bases: 4. Methods used by the authors: Amplification of reference gene primers was used by the study to estimate nucleated cell counts. Measured with immunoSEQ multiplex PCR; TCRdb has only the in-frame clones, and not every one. The V and J calls and clone size are taken from that table; D and trimming were inferred from the DNA. The sample lists about 59,000 clones, about 84% occurring once. The rearrangement links TRBV28 to TRBJ1-2; 7 positions agree with TRBD1. The sample consisted of peripheral blood. The TCR was taken from a man in his sixties with acute or convalescent COVID-19. CDR3 coding DNA: TGTGCCAGCAGTTCCGGACAGGTATATGGCTACACCTTC. This sequence encodes CASSSGQVYGYTF.